The clone carrying this T cell receptor beta chain appeared many times. This sample was taken from a study of T cells in Graves' hyperthyroidism and ophthalmopathy. The germline CDR1 and CDR2 sequences are SGHVS and FNYEAQ. V was shortened by 5 bases and J by 1 base, with 15 bases between the two germline ends. This CDR3 comprises 16 residues. Authors of the study amplified TCR beta CDR3 regions from RNA transcripts. RT-PCR in the first round (using the HTBI primer set) targeted the TCR CDR3. TCRdb fed the multiplex PCR reads into MiXCR, producing one record per CDR3 protein. Seen here are 40,000 to 65,000 distinct CDR3 sequences, approximately 48% observed once, and the top ten hold roughly a tenth.

This clonotype was sampled from a woman aged 50 to 60 with Graves' ophthalmopathy. The material sequenced was blood. The V and J genes are TRBV7-6 and TRBJ2-1; possibly TRBD2 for D (5 bases). The CDR3 is CASSGRAALSYNEQFF. The DNA for the CDR3 is TGTGCCAGCAGCGGGCGGGCGGCGCTTTCCTACAATGAGCAGTTCTTC.